The 26 T cell receptor beta chains given below trace back to one sample, sequenced in a study of T-cell reconstitution after alpha-beta-depleted transplantation in children. A library of TCRbeta sequences, prepared with unique molecular identifiers, was generated. One entry per CDR3 protein, called by TCRdb with MiXCR from the PCR reads. The sample contains 200,000 to 250,000 distinct CDR3 sequences, roughly a tenth of which appear only once. Sequenced material: PBMCs, taken before TCRalphabeta/CD19-depleted stem cell transplant. The origin of the receptors is a child in the first two years of life with acute myeloid leukemia, due to receive a stem cell transplant.

In its sample, this clonotype was seen many times. The rearrangement links TRBV7-9 to TRBJ1-1; TRBD1 is a possible D gene (5 bases). The CDR3 contains 15 residues. Germline CDR1 and CDR2: SEHNR and FQNEAQ (reference sequence). V was trimmed by 5 bases and J by 1 base, leaving 14 bases between them. CDR3 DNA: TGTGCCAGCAGCCCTGGAGGGAGGGGGAACACTGAAGCTTTCTTT. Translation gives CASSPGGRGNTEAFF.

This clonotype has at least ten counts. The rearrangement uses TRBV12-3 or TRBV12-4 and TRBJ1-1; perhaps TRBD1 as D (5 bases). This CDR3 comprises 15 residues. V gave up 1 base and J gave up 0 bases, with 9 bases separating them. In nucleotides, the CDR3 is TGTGCCAGCAGTTTAGTTACAGGACTGAACACTGAAGCTTTCTTT. Residues: CASSLVTGLNTEAFF.

Ten or more counts support this clonotype. The genes are TRBV6-5 and TRBJ2-1; no clear D. With 2 bases removed from V and 5 bases from J, the gap between germline ends came to 10 bases. CDR1 is MNHEY, CDR2 SVGAGI, per germline. The CDR3 runs to 14 residues. For the CDR3, the DNA is TGTGCCAGCAGTTACCCGGTTGGGAACAATGAGCAGTTCTTC. Translated: CASSYPVGNNEQFF.

This clonotype was picked up many times. The V gene is TRBV18, the J gene TRBJ2-2, with D uncertain. The CDR3 runs to 12 residues. Germline V lookup: CDR1 KGHSH, CDR2 LQKENI. Trimming cost V 4 bases and J 5 bases, with 5 bases left between them. CDR3 sequence (DNA): TGTGCCAGCTCACTCACGACCGGGGAGCTGTTTTTT. This gives the protein CASSLTTGELFF.

There are many counts of this clonotype. J is TRBJ2-5 and V is TRBV19, with TRBD2 matching over 8 bases. CDR3 size: 17 residues. From germline, CDR1 is LNHDA and CDR2 SQIVND (reference sequence). Trimming cost V 10 bases and J 5 bases; bases outside gene matches: 21. DNA for the CDR3: TGTGCCACGGCGGGAGTACTAGCGGATCCTCGGGGGGAGACCCAGTACTTC. Its translation is CATAGVLADPRGETQYF.

This clonotype was seen ten or more times. This chain joins TRBV12-3 or TRBV12-4 and TRBJ2-7, with D perhaps TRBD1 or TRBD2 (5 bases each). This CDR3 contains 14 residues. The ends were cut back, 3 bases at V and 5 bases at J, with 14 bases in the middle. The CDR3 DNA reads as TGTGCCAGCAGTTTGGGACGGTTGGGGGACGAGCAGTACTTC. Its protein product is CASSLGRLGDEQYF.

The chain links TRBV7-8 to TRBJ2-1; D call uncertain. Looked up from germline, CDR1 is SGHVS and CDR2 is FQNEAQ. This CDR3 contains 16 residues. Deletions cut 5 bases from V and 0 bases from J, with 14 bases between. The CDR3 DNA reads as TGTGCCAGCAGCCCATGGGCCTCCAGCTCCTACAATGAGCAGTTCTTC. Residues: CASSPWASSSYNEQFF.

This clonotype was counted between two and nine times. The chain employs TRBV20-1 and TRBJ1-1, with TRBD1 as a possible D gene (5 bases). The germline V gene has CDR1 DFQATT and CDR2 SNEGSKA (reference sequence). The CDR3 covers 13 residues. The V end was cut by 2 bases, the J end by 5 bases, with 12 bases between. DNA for the CDR3: TGCAGTGCTAGAAGTACCGGGGGAACTGAAGCTTTCTTT. This gives the protein CSARSTGGTEAFF.

This clonotype was counted many times. V usage is TRBV20-1 and J usage is TRBJ2-3, with D maybe TRBD1 (6 bases). The V gene lost 5 bases and the J gene lost 6 bases, with 18 bases spanning the gap. CDR3 length: 14 residues. Germline V gene lookup returns CDR1 DFQATT and CDR2 SNEGSKA (reference sequence). This chain's CDR3 is CSAGVQGRPDTQYF. Written as DNA, the CDR3 is TGCAGTGCTGGGGTCCAGGGGAGACCCGATACGCAGTATTTT.

This chain joins TRBV4-2 and TRBJ1-2, with TRBD1 as a possible D gene (6 bases). Looked up from germline, CDR1 is LGHNA and CDR2 is YNFKEQ. There are 15 residues in the CDR3. Trimming stripped 0 bases from V and 7 bases from J, with 15 bases between. The CDR3 reads CASSQDRGRRSGYTF. In DNA, the CDR3 is TGTGCCAGCAGCCAAGATAGGGGGAGGAGGAGTGGCTACACCTTC.

This clonotype appeared many times. The gene calls are TRBV6-5 and TRBJ1-1; TRBD1 aligns across 9 bases. Trimming at V came to 7 bases and at J to 6 bases, leaving 12 bases not matched to a gene. The CDR3 loop spans 15 amino acids. Germline V CDR1 and CDR2: MNHEY, SVGAGI. The CDR3 loop reads CASNQGTGIFAEAFF. The CDR3 DNA follows: TGTGCCAGCAACCAAGGGACAGGGATCTTCGCTGAAGCTTTCTTT.

This clonotype has at least ten counts. The chain recombines TRBV7-9 with TRBJ1-2; no definite D call. V lost 3 bases and J lost 4, with 9 bases in between. CDR1 SEHNR and CDR2 FQNEAQ come from the germline V gene (reference sequence). The length of the CDR3 is 13 residues. CDR3 residues: CASSFGESYGYTF. CDR3 nucleotide sequence: TGTGCCAGCAGCTTTGGGGAAAGCTATGGCTACACCTTC.

This clonotype was found many times. The chain uses TRBV11-2 and TRBJ2-7; 13 nucleotides line up with TRBD2. This CDR3 has 16 amino acids. Germline CDR1 SGHAT, CDR2 FQNNGV. V shed 3 bases and J 0 bases; nucleotides not matched to a gene: 2. The CDR3 DNA reads as TGTGCCAGCAGCTTCGGACTAGCGGGGGCCTCCTACGAGCAGTACTTC. Its protein product is CASSFGLAGASYEQYF.

A remark on this clonotype: A much more abundant neighbour one base away suggests this may be a read error. The gene calls are TRBV5-1 and TRBJ2-1; the D gene is possibly TRBD2 (6 bases). This CDR3 comprises 18 residues. The germline V gene has CDR1 SGHRS and CDR2 YFSETQ. This CDR3 reads CASSLTLNLASSYNKQFF. In DNA form, the CDR3 reads TGCGCCAGCAGCTTAACTTTAAATCTAGCGAGCTCCTACAATAAGCAGTTCTTC.

Remarks on this clonotype: A much larger clone differs from this one at a single base, so this may be a read error. This chain uses TRBV5-8 with TRBJ2-1; TRBD2 is a possible D gene (5 bases). The CDR3 sequence is 15 residues long. The germline CDR1 and CDR2 sequences are SGHTS and YDEGEE. CDR3 region: CASSPLGSSYNGQFF. DNA of the CDR3: TGTGCCAGCAGCCCTTTAGGGAGCTCCTACAATGGGCAGTTCTTC. The full variable domain, completed using reference TRBV5-8 and TRBJ2-1, is EAGVTQSPTHLIKTRGQQATLRCSPISGHTSVYWYQQALGLGLQFLLWYDEGEERNRGNFPPRFSGRQFPNYSSELNVNALELEDSALYLCASSPLGSSYNGQFFGPGTRLTVL.

This clonotype has at least ten counts. This chain connects TRBV28 to TRBJ2-7; no definite D call. Germline V gene data show CDR1 as MDHEN and CDR2 as SYDVKM. The CDR3 loop spans 15 amino acids. The ends were cut back, 8 bases at V and 0 bases at J, with 17 bases in the middle. The CDR3 loop is CASSSEERSSYEQYF. The CDR3 nucleotides are TGTGCCAGCTCCTCCGAGGAAAGGAGCTCCTACGAGCAGTACTTC.

This clonotype was observed many times. The chain employs TRBV6-1 and TRBJ2-7; the match to TRBD2 covers 9 bases. The CDR3 sequence is 14 residues long. Germline trimming cut 2 bases from V and 3 bases from J; bases unmatched to any gene: 2. The germline V gene has CDR1 MNHNS and CDR2 SASEGT. The CDR3 coding sequence is TGTGCCAGCAGTGAACTAGCGGGAAGCTACGAGCAGTACTTC. Its protein product is CASSELAGSYEQYF.

The rearrangement links TRBV20-1 to TRBJ2-1; TRBD2 matches at 7 bases. V shed 6 bases and J 5 bases; nucleotides not matched to a gene: 7. Germline values: CDR1 DFQATT, CDR2 SNEGSKA (reference sequence). CDR3 length: 13 residues. DNA of the CDR3: TGCAGTGCCCGACGGGGGGTAAACAATGAGCAGTTCTTC. This codes for CSARRGVNNEQFF.

As regards this clonotype: A much larger clone differs from this one at a single base, so this may be a read error. The chain uses TRBV28 and TRBJ2-1, with 11 bases aligning to TRBD2. Per the germline V gene, CDR1 is MDHEN and CDR2 is SYDVKM. The CDR3 contains 16 residues. V was clipped by 5 bases and J by 6 bases; unmatched bases: 9. CDR3 amino acids: CASSLSGTSGPNEQFF. For the CDR3, the DNA is TGTGCCAGCAGTCTATCCGGGACTAGCGGACCCAATGAGCAGTTCTTC.

This clonotype showed up just a few times. At one boundary the junction diverges from the germline segment, which might be a read error. The chain is built from TRBV20-1 and TRBJ2-3; D ambiguous. The CDR3 contains 17 residues. Per the germline V gene, CDR1 is DFQATT and CDR2 is SNEGSKA (reference sequence). CDR3 coding DNA: TGCTGTGCTAGAGATCTGACTCGCAAGGCCCACACAGATACGCAGTATTTT. Its translation is CCARDLTRKAHTDTQYF.

This clonotype has a count of ten or more. This chain uses TRBV11-1 with TRBJ2-7; D perhaps matches TRBD1 (6 bases). This CDR3 contains 15 residues. Germline CDR1 is SGHAT and CDR2 is FQDESV (reference sequence). Trimming took 1 base from V and 0 from J, leaving 10 bases between them. The chain's CDR3 is CASSLVGQSSYEQYF. The DNA for the CDR3 is TGTGCCAGCAGCTTAGTTGGACAGAGCTCCTACGAGCAGTACTTC.

The table lists this clonotype with many counts. The chain is built from TRBV20-1 and TRBJ1-4; D might be TRBD1 (6 bases). Trimming took off 1 base at V and 10 bases at J, with 13 bases between the two ends. There are 13 residues in the CDR3. The V gene's germline CDR1 is DFQATT and CDR2 SNEGSKA (reference sequence). In DNA, the CDR3 is TGCAGTGCTAGAGCGGGGGCGGTGGGAAAACTGTTTTTT. Its translation is CSARAGAVGKLFF.

The sample holds many counts of this clonotype. This chain's CDR3 is CATIIPRGQRPYGYTF. In DNA, the CDR3 is TGTGCCACCATCATCCCTAGGGGACAGCGGCCTTATGGCTACACCTTC. V usage is TRBV24-1 and J usage is TRBJ1-2; 7 nucleotides match TRBD1. With V trimmed by 8 bases and J by 5 bases, 16 bases remained unmatched. The CDR3 has 16 amino acids. In germline, CDR1 is KGHDR, CDR2 SFDVKD.

There are many counts of this clonotype. The chain combines TRBV19 with TRBJ1-2, with unresolved D. V gave up 3 bases and J gave up 2 bases, with 10 bases separating them. This CDR3 spans 14 amino acids. Germline-derived CDR1 and CDR2 are LNHDA and SQIVND (reference sequence). CDR3 protein: CASSMQVTNYGYTF. The CDR3 DNA is TGTGCCAGTAGTATGCAGGTGACGAACTATGGCTACACCTTC.

This clonotype was picked up many times. The CDR3 sequence is CASSLLGIGAKNIQYF. For the CDR3, the DNA is TGCGCCAGCAGCTTGTTAGGGATCGGGGCCAAAAACATTCAGTACTTC. The chain recombines TRBV5-1 with TRBJ2-4; no definite D call. The V end was cut by 1 base, the J end by 1 base, with 12 bases between. The V gene's germline CDR1 is SGHRS and CDR2 YFSETQ. The CDR3 has 16 residues.

The V gene is TRBV28, the J gene TRBJ1-1; D remains unclear. This CDR3 is built from 13 residues. Germline CDR1 reads MDHEN; CDR2 reads SYDVKM. With 1 base removed from V and 6 bases from J, the gap between germline ends came to 9 bases. As DNA, the CDR3 is TGTGCCAGCAGTTTATCATCCCCCCCTGAAGCTTTCTTT. Translating gives CASSLSSPPEAFF.